This entry features one T cell receptor (beta chain) sequence. The data originate from a study of CD8 T cells in ankylosing spondylitis. In making TCR beta libraries, quantitative 5'-RACE with molecular barcodes was used. TCRdb re-called the 5' RACE reads through MiXCR, storing one row per CDR3 protein. Among 250,000 or so distinct CDR3 sequences, about 18% were seen once, and the ten largest hold around 30%. The V gene lost 5 bases and the J gene lost 4 bases, with 10 bases spanning the gap. Germline-derived CDR1 and CDR2 are SGHAT and FQNNGV. The CDR3 runs 13 residues. The TCR comes from a male donor with ankylosing spondylitis or in good health (not recorded which). The material sequenced was blood, either unsorted or a sorted T cell fraction (not recorded which). The chain employs TRBV11-2 and TRBJ2-3; maybe TRBD1 (6 bases). CDR3 sequence reads: CASSGTGSDTQYF. The CDR3 bases are TGTGCCAGCAGCGGAACAGGGTCAGATACGCAGTATTTT. The whole variable domain, filled in from reference TRBV11-2 and TRBJ2-3, reads EAGVAQSPRYKIIEKRQSVAFWCNPISGHATLYWYQQILGQGPKLLIQFQNNGVVDDSQLPKDRFSAERLKGVDSTLKIQPAKLEDSAVYLCASSGTGSDTQYFGPGTRLTVL.